This T cell receptor beta chain was found in a study of patients and donors after allogeneic stem cell transplantation. TCRdb processed the RT-PCR reads anew with MiXCR; each CDR3 protein has one entry. The table includes about a million distinct CDR3 sequences, around 17% detected once. The V segment lost 8 bases and the J segment 6 bases; nucleotides outside the gene matches: 20. Germline-derived CDR1 and CDR2 are MGHDK and SYGVNS. This CDR3 region has 17 residues. This clonotype was seen at least ten times. The sequence was obtained from a human donor who was either an allogeneic HSCT recipient or a stem cell or donor lymphocyte infusion donor (not recorded which). It is not recorded whose cells these are; they may come from a transplant donor. The rearrangement uses TRBV25-1 and TRBJ1-1, with 8 bases identical to TRBD1. Sequencing used blood, either unsorted or a sorted T cell fraction (not recorded which). The CDR3 region has the DNA TGTGCCAGCGGGGTTATATGGACAGGGATTGGCGGGCCTGAAGCTTTCTTT. Translated, it gives CASGVIWTGIGGPEAFF. Full variable domain (outside the CDR3, taken from reference TRBV25-1 and TRBJ1-1): EADIYQTPRYLVIGTGKKITLECSQTMGHDKMYWYQQDPGMELHLIHYSYGVNSTEKGDLSSESTVSRIRTEHFPLTLESARPSHTSQYLCASGVIWTGIGGPEAFFGQGTRLTVV.